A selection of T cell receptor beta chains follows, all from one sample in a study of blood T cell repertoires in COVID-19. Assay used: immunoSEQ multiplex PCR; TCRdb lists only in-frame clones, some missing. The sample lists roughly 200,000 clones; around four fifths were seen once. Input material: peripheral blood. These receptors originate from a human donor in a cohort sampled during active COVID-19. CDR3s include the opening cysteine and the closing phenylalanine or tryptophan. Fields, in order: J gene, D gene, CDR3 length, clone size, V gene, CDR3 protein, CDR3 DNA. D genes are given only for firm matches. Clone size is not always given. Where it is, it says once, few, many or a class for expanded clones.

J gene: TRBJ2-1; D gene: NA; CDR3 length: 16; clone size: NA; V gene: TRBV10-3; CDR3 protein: CAISESLGSAVNEQFF; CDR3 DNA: TGTGCCATCAGTGAGTCGTTGGGGTCAGCGGTCAATGAGCAGTTCTTC
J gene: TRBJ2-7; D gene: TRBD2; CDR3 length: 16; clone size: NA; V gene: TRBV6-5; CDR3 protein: CASSYGRLAGTYEQYF; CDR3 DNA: TGTGCCAGCAGTTACGGCCGACTAGCGGGAACCTACGAGCAGTACTTC
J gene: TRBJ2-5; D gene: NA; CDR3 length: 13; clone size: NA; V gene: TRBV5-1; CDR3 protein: CASSTQVGETQYF; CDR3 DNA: TGCGCCAGCAGCACACAGGTTGGCGAGACCCAGTACTTC
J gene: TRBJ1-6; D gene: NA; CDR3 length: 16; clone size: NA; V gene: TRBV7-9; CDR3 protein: CATDNRRVPNNSPLHF; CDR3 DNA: TGTGCCACCGACAACCGGCGGGTCCCGAATAATTCACCCCTCCACTTT
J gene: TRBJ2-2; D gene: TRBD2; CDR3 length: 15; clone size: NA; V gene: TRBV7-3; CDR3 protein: CASSLSGGLTGELFF; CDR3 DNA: TGTGCCAGCAGCCTTAGCGGGGGGCTCACCGGGGAGCTGTTTTTT
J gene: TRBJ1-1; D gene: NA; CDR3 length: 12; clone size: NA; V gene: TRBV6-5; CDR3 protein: CASSRRGAEAFF; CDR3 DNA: TGTGCCAGCAGTCGCAGGGGCGCTGAAGCTTTCTTT
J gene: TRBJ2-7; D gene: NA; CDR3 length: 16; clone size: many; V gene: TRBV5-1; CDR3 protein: CASSLAQGLSSYEQYF; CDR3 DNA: TGCGCCAGCAGCTTGGCCCAGGGTTTGAGCTCCTACGAGCAGTACTTC
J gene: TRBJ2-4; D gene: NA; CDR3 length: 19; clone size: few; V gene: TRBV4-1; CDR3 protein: CASSQIWGGERVAKNIQYF; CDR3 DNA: TGCGCCAGCAGCCAAATATGGGGGGGCGAGAGAGTAGCCAAAAACATTCAGTACTTC
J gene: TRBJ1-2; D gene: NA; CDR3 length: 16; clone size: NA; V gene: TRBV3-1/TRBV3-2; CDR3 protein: CASSQAAGSRKYGYTF; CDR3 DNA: TGTGCCAGCAGCCAAGCCGCCGGGTCTAGGAAGTATGGCTACACCTTC
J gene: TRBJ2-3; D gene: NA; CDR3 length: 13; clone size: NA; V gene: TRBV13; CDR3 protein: CASSLAGTDTQYF; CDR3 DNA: TGTGCCAGCAGCTTAGCTGGCACAGATACGCAGTATTTT
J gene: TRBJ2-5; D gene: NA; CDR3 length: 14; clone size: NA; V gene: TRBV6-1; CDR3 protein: CASSEQGAGETQYF; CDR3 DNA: TGTGCCAGCAGTGAACAGGGCGCCGGGGAGACCCAGTACTTC
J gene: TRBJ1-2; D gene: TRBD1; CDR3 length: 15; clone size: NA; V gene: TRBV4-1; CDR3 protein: CASSQPTGFYYGYTF; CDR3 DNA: TGCGCCAGCAGCCAACCGACAGGGTTTTACTATGGCTACACCTTC
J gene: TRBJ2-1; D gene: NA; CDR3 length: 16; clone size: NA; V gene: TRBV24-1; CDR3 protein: CATSDLGSRTYNEQFF; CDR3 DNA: TGTGCCACCAGTGATTTAGGATCTAGAACCTACAATGAGCAGTTCTTC
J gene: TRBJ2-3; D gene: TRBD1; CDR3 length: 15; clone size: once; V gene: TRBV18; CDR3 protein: CASSQDRAEFYTQYF; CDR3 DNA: TGTGCCAGCTCCCAAGACAGGGCCGAATTTTATACGCAGTATTTT
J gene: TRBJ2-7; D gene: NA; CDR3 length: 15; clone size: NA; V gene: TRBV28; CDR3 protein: CASSSSYPFGYEQYF; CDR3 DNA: TGTGCCAGCAGTTCCTCGTACCCCTTCGGCTACGAGCAGTACTTC
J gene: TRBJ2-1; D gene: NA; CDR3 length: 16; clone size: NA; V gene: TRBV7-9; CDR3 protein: CASSLALGGFYNEQFF; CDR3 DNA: TGTGCCAGCAGCTTAGCGCTCGGGGGTTTTTACAATGAGCAGTTCTTC
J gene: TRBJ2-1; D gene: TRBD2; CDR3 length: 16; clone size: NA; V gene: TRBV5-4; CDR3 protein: CASSSLAGEAYNEQFF; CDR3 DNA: TGTGCCAGCAGCTCCCTAGCGGGAGAGGCCTACAATGAGCAGTTCTTC
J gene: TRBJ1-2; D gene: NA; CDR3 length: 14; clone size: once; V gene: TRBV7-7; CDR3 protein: CASSLVREDYGYTF; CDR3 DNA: TGTGCCAGCAGCTTAGTCAGGGAGGACTATGGCTACACCTTC
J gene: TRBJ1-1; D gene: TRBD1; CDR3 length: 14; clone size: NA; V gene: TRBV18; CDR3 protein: CASSPGQGNTEAFF; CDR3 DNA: TGTGCCAGCTCACCTGGACAGGGAAACACTGAAGCTTTCTTT
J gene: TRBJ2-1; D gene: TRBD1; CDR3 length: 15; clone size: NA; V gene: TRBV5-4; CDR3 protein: CASSSNRGAYNEQFF; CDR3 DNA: TGTGCCAGCAGCTCAAACAGGGGCGCCTACAATGAGCAGTTCTTC
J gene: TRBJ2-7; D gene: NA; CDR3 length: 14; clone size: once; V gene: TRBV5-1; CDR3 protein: CASSLGQETYEQYF; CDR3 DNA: TGCGCCAGCAGCTTGGGACAGGAGACATACGAGCAGTACTTC
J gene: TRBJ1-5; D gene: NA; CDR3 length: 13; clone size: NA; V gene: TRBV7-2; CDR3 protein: CASSARGGQPQHF; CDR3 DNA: TGTGCCAGCAGCGCCCGTGGGGGGCAGCCCCAGCATTTT
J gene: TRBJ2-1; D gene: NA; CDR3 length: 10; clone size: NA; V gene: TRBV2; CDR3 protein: CASSTVFQVF; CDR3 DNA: TGTGCCAGCAGTACGGTATTTCAGGTCTTC
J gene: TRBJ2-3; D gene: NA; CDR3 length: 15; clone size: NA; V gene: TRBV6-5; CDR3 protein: CASSYSMRDTDTQYF; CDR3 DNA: TGTGCCAGCAGTTACTCGATGCGCGACACAGATACGCAGTATTTT
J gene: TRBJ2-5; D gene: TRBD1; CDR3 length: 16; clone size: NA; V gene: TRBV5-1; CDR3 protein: CASSLDRTGIAETQYF; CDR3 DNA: TGCGCCAGCAGCTTGGACAGGACAGGAATCGCAGAGACCCAGTACTTC
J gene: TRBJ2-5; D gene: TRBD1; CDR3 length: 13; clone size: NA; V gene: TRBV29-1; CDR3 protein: CSVDMTGRETQYF; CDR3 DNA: TGCAGCGTTGACATGACAGGGCGGGAGACCCAGTACTTC
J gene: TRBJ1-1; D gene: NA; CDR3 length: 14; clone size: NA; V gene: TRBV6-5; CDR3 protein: CASSYGWRNTEAFF; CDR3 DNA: TGTGCCAGCAGTTATGGGTGGAGGAACACTGAAGCTTTCTTT
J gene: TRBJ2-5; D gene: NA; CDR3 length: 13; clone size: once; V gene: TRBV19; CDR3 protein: CASSVSQEETQYF; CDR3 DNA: TGTGCCAGTAGCGTATCGCAGGAAGAGACCCAGTACTTC
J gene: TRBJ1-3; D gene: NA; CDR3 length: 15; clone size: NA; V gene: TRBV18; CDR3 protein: CASSPNGQPGNTIYF; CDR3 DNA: TGTGCCAGCTCACCAAACGGACAGCCTGGAAACACCATATATTTT
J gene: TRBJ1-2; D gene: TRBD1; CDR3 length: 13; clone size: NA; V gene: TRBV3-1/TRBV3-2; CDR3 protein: CASSLDRVYGYTF; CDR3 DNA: TGTGCCAGCAGCCTCGACAGGGTCTATGGCTACACCTTC
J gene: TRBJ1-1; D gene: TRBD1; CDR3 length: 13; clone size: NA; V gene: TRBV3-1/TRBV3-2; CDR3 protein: CASSRNGQGVAFF; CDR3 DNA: TGTGCCAGCAGCCGCAACGGACAGGGAGTAGCTTTCTTT
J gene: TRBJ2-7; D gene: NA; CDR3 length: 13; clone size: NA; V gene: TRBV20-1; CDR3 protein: CSASVTSNGEQYF; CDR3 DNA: TGCAGTGCTAGTGTTACTAGTAATGGCGAGCAGTACTTC
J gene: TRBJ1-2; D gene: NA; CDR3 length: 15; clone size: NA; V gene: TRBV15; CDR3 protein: CATSRDNRVYYGYTF; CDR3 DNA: TGTGCCACCAGCAGAGATAACAGGGTTTACTATGGCTACACCTTC
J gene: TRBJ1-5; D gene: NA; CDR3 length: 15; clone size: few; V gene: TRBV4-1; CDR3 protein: CASSQETGEYQPQHF; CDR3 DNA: TGCGCCAGCAGCCAAGAGACCGGGGAGTATCAGCCCCAGCATTTT